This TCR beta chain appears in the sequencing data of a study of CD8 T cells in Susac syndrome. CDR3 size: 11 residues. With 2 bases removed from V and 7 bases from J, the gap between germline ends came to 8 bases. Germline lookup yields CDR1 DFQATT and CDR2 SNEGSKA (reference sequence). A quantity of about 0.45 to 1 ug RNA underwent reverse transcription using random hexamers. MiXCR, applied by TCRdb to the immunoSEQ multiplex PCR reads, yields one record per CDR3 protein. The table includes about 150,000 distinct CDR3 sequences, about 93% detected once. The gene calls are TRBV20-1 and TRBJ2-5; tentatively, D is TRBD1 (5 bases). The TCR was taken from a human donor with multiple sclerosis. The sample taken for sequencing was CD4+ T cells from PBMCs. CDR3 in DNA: TGCAGTGCTAGAAATACAGGGACCCAGTACTTC. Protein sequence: CSARNTGTQYF.